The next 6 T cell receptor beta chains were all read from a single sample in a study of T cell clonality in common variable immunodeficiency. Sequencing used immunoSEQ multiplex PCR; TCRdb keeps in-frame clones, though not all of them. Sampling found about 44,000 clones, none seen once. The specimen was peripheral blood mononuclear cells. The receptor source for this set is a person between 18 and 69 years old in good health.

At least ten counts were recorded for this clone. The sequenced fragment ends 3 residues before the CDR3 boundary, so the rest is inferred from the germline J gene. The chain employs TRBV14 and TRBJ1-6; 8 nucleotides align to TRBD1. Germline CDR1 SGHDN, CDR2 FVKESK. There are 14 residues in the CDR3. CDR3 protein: CASSQGTGLQTLHF. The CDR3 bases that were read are TGTGCCAGCAGCCAGGGGACAGGCCTCCAAACC.

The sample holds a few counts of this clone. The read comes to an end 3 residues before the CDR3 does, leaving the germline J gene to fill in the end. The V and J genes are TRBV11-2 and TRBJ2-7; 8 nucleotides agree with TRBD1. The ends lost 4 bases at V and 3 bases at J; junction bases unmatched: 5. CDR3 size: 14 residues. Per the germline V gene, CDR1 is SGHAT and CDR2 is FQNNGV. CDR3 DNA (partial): TGTGCCAGCAGCTACGGACAGGGAGTCTACGAG. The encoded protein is CASSYGQGVYE. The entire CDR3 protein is CASSYGQGVYEQYF.

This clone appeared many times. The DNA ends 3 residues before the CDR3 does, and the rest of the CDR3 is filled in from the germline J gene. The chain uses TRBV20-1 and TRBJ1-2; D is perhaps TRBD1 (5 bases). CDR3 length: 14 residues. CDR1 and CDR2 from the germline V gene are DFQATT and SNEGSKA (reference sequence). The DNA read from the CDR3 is TGCAGTGCTAGAGACGACAGACACCAAAGGGGC. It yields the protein CSARDDRHQRG. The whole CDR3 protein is CSARDDRHQRGYTF.

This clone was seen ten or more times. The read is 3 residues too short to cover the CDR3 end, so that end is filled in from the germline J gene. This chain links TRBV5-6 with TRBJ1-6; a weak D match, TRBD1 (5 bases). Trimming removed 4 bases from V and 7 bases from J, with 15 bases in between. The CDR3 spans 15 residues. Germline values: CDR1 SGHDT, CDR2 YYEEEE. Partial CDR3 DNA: TGTGCCAGCAGCGGGGTCGGGGGTAGCAATTCACCC. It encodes CASSGVGGSNSP. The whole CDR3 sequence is CASSGVGGSNSPLHF.

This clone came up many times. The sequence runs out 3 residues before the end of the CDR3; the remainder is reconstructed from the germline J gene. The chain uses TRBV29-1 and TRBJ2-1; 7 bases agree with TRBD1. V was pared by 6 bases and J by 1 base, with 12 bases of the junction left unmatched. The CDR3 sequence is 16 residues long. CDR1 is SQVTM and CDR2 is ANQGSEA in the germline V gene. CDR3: CSVPDRFSTSYNEQFF. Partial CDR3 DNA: TGCAGCGTCCCGGACAGGTTCTCTACGTCCTACAATGAG.

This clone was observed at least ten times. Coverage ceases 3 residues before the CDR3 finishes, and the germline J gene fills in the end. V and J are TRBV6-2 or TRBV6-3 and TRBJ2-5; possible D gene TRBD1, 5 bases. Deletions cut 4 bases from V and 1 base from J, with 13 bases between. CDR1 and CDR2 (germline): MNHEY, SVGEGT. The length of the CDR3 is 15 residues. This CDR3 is CASSFLGQGQETQYF. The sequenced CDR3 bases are TGTGCCAGCAGTTTCCTCGGTCAGGGCCAAGAGACC.